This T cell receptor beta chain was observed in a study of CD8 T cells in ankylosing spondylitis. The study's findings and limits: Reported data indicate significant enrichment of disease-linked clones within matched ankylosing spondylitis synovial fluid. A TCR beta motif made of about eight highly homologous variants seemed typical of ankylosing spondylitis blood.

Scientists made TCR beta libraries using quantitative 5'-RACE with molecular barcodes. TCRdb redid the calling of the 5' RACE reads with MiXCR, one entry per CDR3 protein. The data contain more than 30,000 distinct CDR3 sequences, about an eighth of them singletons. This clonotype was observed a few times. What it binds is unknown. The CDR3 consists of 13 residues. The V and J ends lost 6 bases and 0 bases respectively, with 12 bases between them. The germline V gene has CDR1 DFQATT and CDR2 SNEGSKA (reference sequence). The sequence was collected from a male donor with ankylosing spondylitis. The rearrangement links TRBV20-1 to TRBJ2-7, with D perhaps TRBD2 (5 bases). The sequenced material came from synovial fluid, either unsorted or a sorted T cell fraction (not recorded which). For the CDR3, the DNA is TGCAGTGCGACCGGGATATTCTCCTACGAGCAGTACTTC. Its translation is CSATGIFSYEQYF.